At least ten counts were recorded for the clone carrying this T cell receptor beta chain. Its antigen is currently unknown. The germline V gene encodes CDR1 SQVTM and CDR2 ANQGSEA. Trimming cost V 6 bases and J 1 base, with 15 bases left between them. The CDR3 sequence is 14 residues long. TCR beta CDR3 sequences were amplified from RNA transcripts. HTBI primers were used for first-round RT-PCR of the TCR CDR3. TCRdb re-derived calls from the multiplex PCR reads in MiXCR, one entry per CDR3 protein. In the table there are over 700,000 distinct CDR3 sequences, approximately 36% of which are singletons. This entry is derived from a study of T cells in Graves' hyperthyroidism and ophthalmopathy. The overall study: Sampling of peripheral blood happened at initial diagnosis, prior to any treatment.

Points from the study as a whole: A median 6.5 months before onset, the model predicted ophthalmopathy. A model of 13 V-J features distinguished ophthalmopathy from stable hyperthyroidism.

The origin of this receptor is a woman between 35 and 50 years old with Graves' hyperthyroidism. The chain is built from TRBV29-1 and TRBJ2-5; D unresolved. Sequenced input: blood. The CDR3 bases are TGCAGCGTCCCGCCCCCGGGTACCCAAGAGACCCAGTACTTC. This gives the protein CSVPPPGTQETQYF.